One sample yielded the 3 T cell receptor beta chains listed below, sequenced in a study of T-cell reconstitution after alpha-beta-depleted transplantation in children. Unique molecular identifiers were used in preparing the TCRbeta library. MiXCR, run by TCRdb on the PCR reads, gives a single entry per CDR3 protein. Of over 400,000 distinct CDR3 sequences in the sample, about 45% were seen once. The sequenced sample was PBMCs, obtained before TCRalphabeta/CD19-depleted stem cell transplant. Receptors were obtained from a girl aged 2 to 10 with aplastic anemia, due to receive a stem cell transplant.

This clonotype was counted a few times. The J gene is TRBJ2-5, the V gene TRBV20-1; D is possibly TRBD1 or TRBD2 (5 bases each). V was trimmed by 0 bases and J by 2 bases, leaving 10 bases between them. CDR3 size: 14 residues. CDR1 is DFQATT and CDR2 is SNEGSKA in the germline V gene (reference sequence). CDR3 DNA: TGCAGTGCTAGAGACCCGTGGGGGCAAGAGACCCAGTACTTC. This translates into CSARDPWGQETQYF.

The CDR3 DNA reads as TGTGCCAGCAGTTACTCGGACAGGGGAACCGGGGAGCTGTTTTTT. It encodes CASSYSDRGTGELFF. The chain uses TRBV6-5 and TRBJ2-2, with 9 bases fitting TRBD1. Trimming at V came to 0 bases and at J to 5 bases, leaving 1 base not matched to a gene. CDR3 length: 15 residues. Germline assignment: CDR1 MNHEY and CDR2 SVGAGI.

The V and J genes are TRBV20-1 and TRBJ2-1; perhaps TRBD1 as D (6 bases). The CDR3 totals 16 residues. The germline V gene encodes CDR1 DFQATT and CDR2 SNEGSKA (reference sequence). Trimming removed 0 bases from V and 4 bases from J, with 16 bases in between. The CDR3 region has the DNA TGCAGTGCTAGAGATCGGGGCAGGGGTCTTTACAATGAGCAGTTCTTC. This encodes CSARDRGRGLYNEQFF.